The 19 T cell receptor beta chains in this list originate from one sample, sequenced in a study of blood T cell repertoires in COVID-19. The method was immunoSEQ multiplex PCR; TCRdb's version includes in-frame clones alone and lacks a portion of them. Of roughly 200,000 clones listed, 88% are singletons. Sequenced input: peripheral blood. The origin of the receptors is a man between 18 and 29 years old with active or convalescent COVID-19.

J is TRBJ1-2 and V is TRBV5-1, with a tentative D call TRBD1 (5 bases). The germline V and J ends were trimmed by 4 bases and 4 bases, with 11 bases remaining between them. The CDR3 length is 13 residues. Germline V gene data show CDR1 as SGHRS and CDR2 as YFSETQ. As DNA, the CDR3 is TGCGCCAGCAGCCAGGAGGGGACCTATGGCTACACCTTC. Translating gives CASSQEGTYGYTF.

The J gene is TRBJ1-3, the V gene TRBV4-2; D is possibly TRBD1 (5 bases). This CDR3 has 17 amino acids. CDR1 and CDR2 (germline): LGHNA, YNFKEQ. The ends were cut back, 0 bases at V and 4 bases at J, with 16 bases in the middle. The CDR3 DNA reads as TGTGCCAGCAGCCAAGATAGTGCGAGGGGAGGAGGAAACACCATATATTTT. It encodes CASSQDSARGGGNTIYF.

This clone was recorded once. V and J are TRBV6-2 or TRBV6-3 and TRBJ1-2, with 7 bases matching TRBD1. CDR1 and CDR2 (germline): MNHEY, SVGEGT. The CDR3 runs to 15 residues. J gave up 4 bases and V 6 bases, and 11 bases lay outside the gene matches. The CDR3 reads CASSSAPGQRYGYTF. DNA of the CDR3: TGTGCCAGCAGCTCTGCTCCGGGACAGCGCTATGGCTACACCTTC.

This sequence joins TRBV4-3 and TRBJ2-7; possibly TRBD1 for D (6 bases). Germline V lookup: CDR1 LGHNA, CDR2 YSLEER. The CDR3 consists of 17 residues. Between the trimmed V and J ends, which lost 4 bases and 7 bases, there was a span of 26 bases. The CDR3 sequence: CASSPHRAGASTSEQYF. The DNA of the CDR3 is TGCGCCAGCAGCCCTCATCGGGCAGGGGCGAGTACTAGTGAGCAGTACTTC.

This clone was seen a few times. V usage is TRBV5-1 and J usage is TRBJ2-1; TRBD1 matches at 11 bases. CDR3 length equals 16 residues. Per the germline V gene, CDR1 is SGHRS and CDR2 is YFSETQ. Losses at the gene ends were 4 bases for V and 5 bases for J; bases not matched to a gene: 8. CDR3 in DNA: TGCGCCAGCAGCCGCATGGGACAGGGGGTAAACAATGAGCAGTTCTTC. It translates to CASSRMGQGVNNEQFF.

V and J are TRBV6-6 and TRBJ1-5; 8 bases map to TRBD1. Germline CDR1 reads MNHNY; CDR2 reads SVGAGI (reference sequence). J was trimmed by 7 bases and V by 10 bases; bases with no gene match: 9. The CDR3 consists of 13 residues. CDR3 region: CATNTGGLQPQHF. The CDR3 DNA follows: TGTGCCACCAATACAGGGGGTTTGCAGCCCCAGCATTTT.

V is TRBV5-1 and J is TRBJ2-2; D gene unclear. V lost 2 bases and J lost 4, with 12 bases in between. The length of the CDR3 is 15 residues. Germline loops: CDR1 SGHRS, CDR2 YFSETQ. CDR3 sequence reads: CASSFEKAFTGELFF. The CDR3 DNA reads TGCGCCAGCAGCTTTGAGAAAGCATTCACCGGGGAGCTGTTTTTT.

This chain links TRBV30 with TRBJ1-2; unclear D gene. The V end was cut by 5 bases, the J end by 4 bases, with 11 bases between. CDR3 length equals 12 residues. The germline gives CDR1 GTSNPN, CDR2 SVGIG (reference sequence). The DNA for the CDR3 is TGTGCCTGGGGGTCTACTACCTATGGCTACACCTTC. Residues: CAWGSTTYGYTF.

The chain employs TRBV19 and TRBJ1-2; D gene ambiguous. This CDR3 has 15 residues. V was pared by 5 bases and J by 8 bases, with 21 bases between. Germline assignment: CDR1 LNHDA and CDR2 SQIVND (reference sequence). The CDR3 loop reads CASSPDRTSTMGYTF. CDR3 DNA sequence: TGTGCCAGTAGTCCAGACCGCACCAGTACTATGGGCTACACCTTC.

The gene calls are TRBV6-6 and TRBJ2-5, with 9 bases fitting TRBD1. CDR3 length: 15 residues. Looked up from germline, CDR1 is MNHNY and CDR2 is SVGAGI (reference sequence). Losses at the gene ends were 5 bases for V and 3 bases for J; bases not matched to a gene: 7. The CDR3: CASSPRDRAKETQYF. Here the CDR3 DNA reads TGTGCCAGCAGTCCTCGGGACAGGGCCAAAGAGACCCAGTACTTC.

This CDR3 reads CASSLSPSGRGQFF. Here the CDR3 DNA reads TGTGCCAGCAGTTTATCGCCTAGCGGGAGGGGGCAGTTCTTC. The chain uses TRBV27 and TRBJ2-1, with 12 bases identical to TRBD2. CDR3 length: 14 residues. J lost 12 bases, V lost 0 bases, and 3 bases had no gene match. The germline V gene has CDR1 MNHEY and CDR2 SMNVEV (reference sequence).

The chain has TRBV15 and TRBJ2-1, with 9 bases identical to TRBD1. V trimming: 6 bases; J trimming: 3 bases; junction bases outside the gene matches: 0. The germline V gene encodes CDR1 LNHNV and CDR2 YYDKDF (reference sequence). The CDR3 totals 13 residues. The CDR3 spells CATRDRGYNEQFF. Here the CDR3 DNA reads TGTGCCACCAGGGACAGGGGCTACAATGAGCAGTTCTTC.

The sample holds one count of this clone. The chain recombines TRBV6-5 with TRBJ1-4; TRBD1 aligns across 8 bases. The CDR3 totals 14 residues. The germline CDR1 and CDR2 sequences are MNHEY and SVGAGI. Trimming removed 6 bases from V and 7 bases from J; junction bases left unmatched: 7. The CDR3 region has the DNA TGTGCCAGCAGGCCCACAGGGGGGAGTGAAAAACTGTTTTTT. Its translation is CASRPTGGSEKLFF.

This CDR3 is CASSPGRSNEQFF. CDR3 nucleotides: TGTGCCAGCAGTCCGGGTCGGTCCAATGAGCAGTTCTTC. V usage is TRBV12-3 or TRBV12-4 and J usage is TRBJ2-1; D gene unclear. The CDR3 spans 13 residues. The V end was cut by 5 bases, the J end by 6 bases, with 11 bases between.

The count of this clone is one. The rearrangement links TRBV30 to TRBJ2-7, with D unclear. The CDR3 consists of 12 residues. Trimming took off 0 bases at V and 6 bases at J, with 9 bases between the two ends. Germline CDR1 is GTSNPN and CDR2 is SVGIG (reference sequence). The CDR3 loop reads CAWSVFQLEQYF. CDR3 DNA: TGTGCCTGGAGTGTTTTCCAACTCGAGCAGTACTTC.

The CDR3 region has the DNA TGCGCCAGCAGCGAGGGTTTGTCTGAAGCTTTCTTT. This encodes CASSEGLSEAFF. J is TRBJ1-1 and V is TRBV23-1; D is ambiguous. TRBV23-1 is an open reading frame, and its role is uncertain. The CDR3 runs 12 residues. Trimming shortened V by 6 bases and J by 6 bases, and 11 bases separated the two germline ends.

V gene TRBV19 combines with J gene TRBJ1-1; tentatively, D is TRBD1 (6 bases). Germline V gene sequence: CDR1 LNHDA, CDR2 SQIVND (reference sequence). The CDR3 loop spans 13 amino acids. V dropped 6 bases and J dropped 0 bases, with 8 bases sitting between them. CDR3 nucleotides: TGTGCCAGTAGGGACAGTTTGAACACTGAAGCTTTCTTT. Amino acids: CASRDSLNTEAFF.

The chain recombines TRBV7-2 with TRBJ2-1; 8 positions match TRBD2. With V trimmed by 1 base and J by 5 bases, 4 bases remained unmatched. The CDR3 spans 15 residues. The germline V gene has CDR1 SGHTA and CDR2 FQGNSA. This CDR3 reads CASSLVAGRNNEQFF. The CDR3 nucleotides read TGTGCCAGCAGCTTAGTAGCGGGGCGAAACAATGAGCAGTTCTTC.

The V gene is TRBV7-8, the J gene TRBJ1-1; possible D gene TRBD1, 6 bases. Germline assignment: CDR1 SGHVS and CDR2 FQNEAQ. There are 13 residues in the CDR3. V was trimmed by 5 bases and J by 11 bases, leaving 18 bases between them. The chain's CDR3 is CASSPTPQGQAFF. Here the CDR3 DNA reads TGTGCCAGCAGCCCAACCCCCCAGGGGCAGGCTTTCTTT.